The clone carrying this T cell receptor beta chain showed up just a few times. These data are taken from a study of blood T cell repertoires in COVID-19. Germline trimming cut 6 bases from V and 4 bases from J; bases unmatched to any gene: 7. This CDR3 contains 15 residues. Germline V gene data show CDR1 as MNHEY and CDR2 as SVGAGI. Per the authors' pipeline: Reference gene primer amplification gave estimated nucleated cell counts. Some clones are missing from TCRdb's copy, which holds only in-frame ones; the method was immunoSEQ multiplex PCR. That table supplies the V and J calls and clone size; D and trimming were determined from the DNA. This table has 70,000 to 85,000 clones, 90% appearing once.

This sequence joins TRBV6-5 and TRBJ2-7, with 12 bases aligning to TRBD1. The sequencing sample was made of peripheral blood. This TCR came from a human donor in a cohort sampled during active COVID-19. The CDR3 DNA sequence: TGTGCCAGCAGCCCCCGGGGACAGGGGGCTTACGAGCAGTACTTC. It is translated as CASSPRGQGAYEQYF.